This T cell receptor beta chain was observed in a study of beta chain features in type 1 diabetes. Study-level information: Summed over all samples, the examined sorted cells came to 107,917,701.

In its sample, this clone was seen a few times. No antigen is known for it. The sequenced template was cDNA made from the entire isolated RNA. The data were produced by immunoSEQ multiplex PCR, yet TCRdb's version contains in-frame clones alone and is incomplete. Among around 400,000 clones listed, around 12% were seen once. Sorted CD4+ subsets: naive, central memory, regulatory, stem cell-like memory (CD45RO/CCR7/CD25/CD127/CD95/CD27 panel). Germline-derived CDR1 and CDR2 are MDHEN and SYDVKM. Trimming took off 6 bases at V and 5 bases at J, with 14 bases between the two ends. The CDR3 is made up of 13 amino acids. Study outcomes and limitations: Junctions at VDJ sites from type 1 diabetes patients had fewer insertions and more deletions. Whether HLA type affects TCRB rearrangement stayed undetermined in the present work.

The chain employs TRBV28 and TRBJ2-7; no reliable D call. The TCR originated in a man younger than 30 in good health. The specimen sequenced was naive CD4+ T cells from blood. This CDR3 is CASRSVGVDEQYF. The CDR3 bases are TGTGCCAGCAGGTCGGTCGGTGTGGACGAGCAGTACTTC.